Below, 4 T cell receptor beta chains from the same sample are listed, as sequenced in a study of CD8 T cells in Susac syndrome. RNA totalling about 0.5 to 1 ug underwent reverse transcription with random hexamers. TCRdb processed the immunoSEQ multiplex PCR reads anew with MiXCR; each CDR3 protein has one entry. The data show roughly 200,000 distinct CDR3 sequences, 90% to 95% seen once. Sequenced: CD4+ T cells from PBMCs. These receptors all come from a human donor in good health.

V and J are TRBV4-1 and TRBJ2-5, with TRBD1 as a possible D gene (6 bases). The CDR3 is 14 amino acids. The germline CDR1 and CDR2 sequences are MGHRA and YSYEKL. The V end was cut by 3 bases, the J end by 5 bases, with 13 bases between. CDR3 DNA: TGCGCCAGCAGCCAGGGGGCTGTGAGGGAGACCCAGTACTTC. This codes for CASSQGAVRETQYF.

The chain couples TRBV20-1 to TRBJ2-3; D not resolved. The CDR3 totals 13 residues. V was cut by 6 bases and J by 6 bases, with 16 bases left in between. Per the germline V gene, CDR1 is DFQATT and CDR2 is SNEGSKA (reference sequence). CDR3 sequence reads: CSATDPAGDTQYF. DNA for the CDR3: TGCAGTGCCACGGACCCGGCCGGGGATACGCAGTATTTT.

This clonotype was observed a few times. This chain uses TRBV24-1 with TRBJ2-3; tentatively, D is TRBD2 (5 bases). Germline V gene sequence: CDR1 KGHDR, CDR2 SFDVKD. Trimming left V 5 bases short and J 6 bases short, with 8 bases between. The length of the CDR3 is 12 residues. The CDR3: CATSVAGDTQYF. DNA of the CDR3: TGTGCCACCAGTGTGGCGGGCGATACGCAGTATTTT.

The chain recombines TRBV3-1 with TRBJ2-3; 9 nucleotides agree with TRBD2. The V gene end was trimmed by 8 bases and the J gene end by 5 bases; junction bases not matched to a gene: 5. The CDR3 has 13 amino acids. In germline, CDR1 is LGHDT, CDR2 YNNKEL (reference sequence). CDR3 sequence (DNA): TGTGCCAGCGTCCCTAGCGGGATAGATACGCAGTATTTT. It yields the protein CASVPSGIDTQYF.